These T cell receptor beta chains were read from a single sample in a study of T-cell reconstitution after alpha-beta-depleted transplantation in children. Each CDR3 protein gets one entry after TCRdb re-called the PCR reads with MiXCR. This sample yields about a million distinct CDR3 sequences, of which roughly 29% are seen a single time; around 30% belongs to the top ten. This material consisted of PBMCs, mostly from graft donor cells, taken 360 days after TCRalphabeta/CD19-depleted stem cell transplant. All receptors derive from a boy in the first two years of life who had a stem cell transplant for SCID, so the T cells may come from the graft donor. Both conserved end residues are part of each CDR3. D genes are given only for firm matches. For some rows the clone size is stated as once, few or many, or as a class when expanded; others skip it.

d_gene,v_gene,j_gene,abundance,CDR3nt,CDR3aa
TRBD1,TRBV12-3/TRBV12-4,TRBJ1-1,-,TGTGCCAGCAGTCGGGGACAGGGATATACTGAAGCTTTCTTT,CASSRGQGYTEAFF
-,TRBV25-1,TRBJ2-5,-,TGTGCCAGCAGTGTACAGACAGGCGAGGAGACCCAGTACTTC,CASSVQTGEETQYF
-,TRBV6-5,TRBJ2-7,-,TGTGCCAGCAGTTATAGCCACTACTACGAGCAGTACTTC,CASSYSHYYEQYF
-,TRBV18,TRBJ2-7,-,TGTGCCAGCTCACCTGGAGGGCAAAGGGTCCACGAGCAGTACTTC,CASSPGGQRVHEQYF
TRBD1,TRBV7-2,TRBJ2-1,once,TGTGCCAGCAGCCGAGGGATGACAGGGGGGATCTTC,CASSRGMTGGIF
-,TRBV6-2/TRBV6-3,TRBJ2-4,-,TGTGCCAGCAGTTACGGGACTGGGAACATTCAGTACTTC,CASSYGTGNIQYF
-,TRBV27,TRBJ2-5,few,TGTGCCAGCAGTTCCACCCTGGGCGGAGAGACCCAGTACTTC,CASSSTLGGETQYF
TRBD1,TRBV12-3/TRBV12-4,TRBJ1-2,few,TGTGCCAGCAGTCCAACAGGGGGCTTCGGCTACACCTTC,CASSPTGGFGYTF
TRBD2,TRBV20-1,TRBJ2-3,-,TGCAGTGCCAGAATCTGGGAGGGGGATACGCAGTATTTT,CSARIWEGDTQYF
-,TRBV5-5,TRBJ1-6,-,TGTGCCAGCAGCTTGGACAGTCCTAGTTCACCCCTCCACTTT,CASSLDSPSSPLHF
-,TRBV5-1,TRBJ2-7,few,TGCGCCAGCAGGTTCTACGAGCAGTACTTC,CASRFYEQYF
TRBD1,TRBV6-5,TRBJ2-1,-,TGTGCCAGCAGTTATGAGGGGGCGACCTACAATGAGCAGTTCTTC,CASSYEGATYNEQFF
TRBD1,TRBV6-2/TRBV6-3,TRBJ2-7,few,TGTGCCAGCTTGGGGGAGCGGGACAGGGTCTACGAGCAGTACTTC,CASLGERDRVYEQYF
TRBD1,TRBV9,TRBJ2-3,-,TGTGCCAGCAGCGGACAGGGGCGATCCTCAGATACGCAGTATTTT,CASSGQGRSSDTQYF
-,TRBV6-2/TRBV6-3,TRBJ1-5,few,TGTGCCAGCAGTTACGGGTATATGAGCAATCAGCCCCAGCATTTT,CASSYGYMSNQPQHF
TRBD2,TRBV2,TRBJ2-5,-,TGTGCCAGCACGACTAGCGGGGGGCCTGGAACAGAGACCCAGTACTTC,CASTTSGGPGTETQYF
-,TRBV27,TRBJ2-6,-,TGTGCCAGCAGTTTATCCAGGGCGGCTGGGGCCAACGTCCTGACTTTC,CASSLSRAAGANVLTF
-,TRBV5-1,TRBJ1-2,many,TGCGCCAGCAGCCAGGCGGGGGTCTACACCTTC,CASSQAGVYTF
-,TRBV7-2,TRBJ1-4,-,TGTGCCAGCAGCAAAAGAGTAGGGGAAAAACTGTTTTTT,CASSKRVGEKLFF
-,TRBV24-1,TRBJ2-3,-,TGTGCCACCAGCGGATCATCGACAGATACGCAGTATTTT,CATSGSSTDTQYF